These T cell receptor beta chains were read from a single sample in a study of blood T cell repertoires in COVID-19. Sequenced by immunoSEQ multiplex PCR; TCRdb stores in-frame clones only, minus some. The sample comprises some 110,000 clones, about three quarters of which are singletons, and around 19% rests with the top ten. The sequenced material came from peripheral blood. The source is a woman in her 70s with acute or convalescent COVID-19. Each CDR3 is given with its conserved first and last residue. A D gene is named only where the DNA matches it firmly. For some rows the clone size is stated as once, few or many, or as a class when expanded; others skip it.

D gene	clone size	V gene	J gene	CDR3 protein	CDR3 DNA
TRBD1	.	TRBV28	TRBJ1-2	CASRTGVGGYTF	TGTGCCAGCCGAACAGGGGTGGGTGGCTACACCTTC
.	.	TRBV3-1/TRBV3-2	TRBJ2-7	CASSQGQGGSEQYF	TGTGCCAGCAGCCAAGGACAGGGAGGCAGCGAGCAGTACTTC
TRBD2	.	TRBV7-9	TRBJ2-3	CASSLGAGDDTQYF	TGTGCCAGCAGCTTAGGGGCGGGGGATGATACGCAGTATTTT
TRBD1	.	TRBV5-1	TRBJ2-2	CASSLELLGQGNTGELFF	TGCGCCAGCAGCTTGGAGCTACTAGGACAGGGTAACACCGGGGAGCTGTTTTTT
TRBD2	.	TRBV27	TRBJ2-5	CASGRAGGRQETQYF	TGTGCCAGCGGTCGAGCGGGGGGTAGGCAAGAGACCCAGTACTTC
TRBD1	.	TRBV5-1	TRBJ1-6	CASGPDRGNSPLHF	TGCGCCAGCGGTCCGGACAGGGGAAATTCACCCCTCCACTTT
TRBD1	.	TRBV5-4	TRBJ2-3	CASSDMGGQGTDTQYF	TGTGCCAGCAGCGATATGGGGGGACAGGGCACAGATACGCAGTATTTT
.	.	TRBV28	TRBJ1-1	CASSLPTGSLLNTEAFF	TGTGCCAGCAGTTTACCTACAGGATCTCTTCTGAACACTGAAGCTTTCTTT
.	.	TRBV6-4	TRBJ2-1	CASRSHGTGGYNEQFF	TGTGCCAGCAGAAGCCATGGGACTGGGGGATACAATGAGCAGTTCTTC
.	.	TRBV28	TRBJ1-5	CASRERVPSNQPQHF	TGTGCCAGCAGGGAACGGGTACCTAGCAATCAGCCCCAGCATTTT
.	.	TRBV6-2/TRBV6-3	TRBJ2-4	CASSYSSPDTGIYIQYF	TGTGCCAGCAGTTACTCGAGTCCGGACACGGGTATCTACATTCAGTACTTC
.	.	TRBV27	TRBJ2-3	CASSSGFGTDTQYF	TGTGCCAGCAGTTCAGGGTTTGGCACAGATACGCAGTATTTT
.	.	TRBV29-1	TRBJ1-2	CSVELSGGTGYTF	TGCAGCGTAGAGCTAAGCGGGGGGACAGGCTACACCTTC
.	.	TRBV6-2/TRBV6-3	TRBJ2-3	CASSYSSRLTGKDTQYF	TGTGCCAGCAGTTACTCGTCCAGGTTAACGGGGAAAGATACGCAGTATTTT
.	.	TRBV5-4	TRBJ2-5	CASSFPLGGEETQYF	TGTGCCAGCAGCTTCCCCCTCGGAGGGGAAGAGACCCAGTACTTC
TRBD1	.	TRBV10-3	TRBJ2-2	CATNRDRGANTGELFF	TGTGCCACGAACCGGGACAGGGGTGCGAACACCGGGGAGCTGTTTTTT
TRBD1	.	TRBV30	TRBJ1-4	CAWQGATNEKLFF	TGTGCCTGGCAGGGGGCAACTAATGAAAAACTGTTTTTT
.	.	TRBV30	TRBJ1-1	CAWIRERSTEAFF	TGTGCCTGGATTCGTGAGAGAAGCACTGAAGCTTTCTTT
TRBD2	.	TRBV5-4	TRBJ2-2	CASSPGTSGQTGELFF	TGTGCCAGCAGCCCAGGGACTAGCGGCCAAACCGGGGAGCTGTTTTTT
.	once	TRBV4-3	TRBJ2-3	CASSQGGGPSRTDTQYF	TGCGCCAGCAGCCAAGGGGGGGGGCCCTCCCGCACAGATACGCAGTATTTT
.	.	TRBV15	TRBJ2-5	CATSTQGIYQETQYF	TGTGCCACCAGCACACAGGGTATCTACCAAGAGACCCAGTACTTC
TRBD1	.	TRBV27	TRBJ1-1	CASRGDRGRITEAFF	TGTGCCAGCCGGGGGGACAGGGGGCGGATCACTGAAGCTTTCTTT
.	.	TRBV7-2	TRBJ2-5	CASSSQSSETQYF	TGTGCCAGCAGCTCCCAGTCTTCGGAGACCCAGTACTTC
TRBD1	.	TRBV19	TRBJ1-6	CASRRDRANSPLHF	TGTGCCAGTAGAAGGGACAGGGCAAATTCACCCCTCCACTTT
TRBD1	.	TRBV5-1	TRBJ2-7	CASSLRGPTLSRNDEQYF	TGCGCCAGCAGCTTAAGGGGGCCTACCCTATCAAGGAACGACGAGCAGTACTTC
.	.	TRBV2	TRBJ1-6	CASSELVQVSKPLHF	TGTGCCAGCAGTGAACTGGTGCAGGTATCAAAGCCCCTCCACTTT
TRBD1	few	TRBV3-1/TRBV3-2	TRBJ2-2	CASSPRDRGTGELFF	TGTGCCAGCAGCCCGAGGGACAGGGGGACCGGGGAGCTGTTTTTT
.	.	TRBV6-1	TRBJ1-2	CASSEREGRDYGYTF	TGTGCCAGCAGTGAACGTGAGGGAAGAGACTATGGCTACACCTTC
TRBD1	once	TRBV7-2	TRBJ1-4	CASSLQGAVGEKLFF	TGTGCCAGCAGCTTACAGGGGGCAGTGGGAGAAAAACTGTTTTTT
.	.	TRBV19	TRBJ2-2	CASRGDNPNTGELFF	TGTGCCAGTAGGGGGGACAACCCGAACACCGGGGAGCTGTTTTTT
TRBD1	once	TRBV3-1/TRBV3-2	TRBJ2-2	CASSQRRQGGAGELFF	TGTGCCAGCAGCCAACGACGACAGGGGGGGGCCGGGGAGCTGTTTTTT
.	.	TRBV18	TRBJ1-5	CASSPPGGDNQPQHF	TGTGCCAGCTCACCACCGGGAGGGGATAATCAGCCCCAGCATTTT
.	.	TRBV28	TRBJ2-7	CASSYYGVGVTGVYEQYF	TGTGCCAGCAGTTATTATGGGGTTGGGGTAACGGGGGTCTACGAGCAGTACTTC
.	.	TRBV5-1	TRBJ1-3	CASSLWGETGNTIYF	TGCGCCAGCAGCTTGTGGGGGGAAACTGGAAACACCATATATTTT
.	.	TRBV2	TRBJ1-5	CASSLREGVEHF	TGTGCCAGCAGTTTAAGGGAGGGGGTCGAGCATTTT
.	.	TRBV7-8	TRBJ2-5	CASSLSQAGETQYF	TGTGCCAGCAGCTTATCCCAAGCCGGTGAGACCCAGTACTTC
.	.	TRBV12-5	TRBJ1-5	CASGLVLGRGRSQPQHF	TGTGCTAGTGGTTTGGTACTCGGCAGGGGACGAAGTCAGCCCCAGCATTTT
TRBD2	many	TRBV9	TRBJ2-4	CASSPRIAGGPDIQYF	TGTGCCAGCAGCCCACGCATAGCGGGGGGGCCGGACATTCAGTACTTC
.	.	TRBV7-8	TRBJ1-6	CASSLLVGGNSPLHF	TGTGCCAGCAGCTTATTAGTAGGAGGAAATTCACCCCTCCACTTT
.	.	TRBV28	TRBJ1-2	CASSSHRGTGRDYSYTF	TGTGCCAGCAGTTCCCACCGGGGAACAGGGAGGGACTATAGCTACACCTTC
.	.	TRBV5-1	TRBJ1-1	CASSLLLHTEAFF	TGCGCCAGCAGCCTTCTCCTCCACACTGAAGCTTTCTTT
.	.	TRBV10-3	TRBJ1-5	CAISGGRDTQPQHF	TGTGCCATCAGTGGTGGCAGGGATACTCAGCCCCAGCATTTT
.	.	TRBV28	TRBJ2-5	CASSIAGRGQETQYF	TGTGCCAGCAGTATCGCAGGGCGTGGGCAAGAGACCCAGTACTTC
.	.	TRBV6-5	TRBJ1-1	CASSSRQVSAFF	TGTGCCAGCAGTTCCAGACAGGTGTCAGCTTTCTTT
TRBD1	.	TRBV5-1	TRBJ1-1	CASSLGTGTGEAFF	TGCGCCAGCAGCTTGGGTACCGGGACAGGGGAAGCTTTCTTT
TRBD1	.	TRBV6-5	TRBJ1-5	CASTGDRGGQPQHF	TGTGCCAGCACGGGCGACAGGGGAGGACAGCCCCAGCATTTT
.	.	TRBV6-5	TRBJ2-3	CASSPLAAGTDTQYF	TGTGCCAGCAGCCCACTAGCTGCGGGCACAGATACGCAGTATTTT
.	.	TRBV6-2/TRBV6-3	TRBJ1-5	CASSYGGANQPQHF	TGTGCCAGCAGTTACGGCGGTGCTAATCAGCCCCAGCATTTT
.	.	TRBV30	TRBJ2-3	CAWSVPAGMRDTQYF	TGTGCCTGGAGTGTACCGGCGGGGATGAGGGATACGCAGTATTTT
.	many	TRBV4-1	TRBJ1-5	CASSQAPGQPQHF	TGCGCCAGCAGCCAAGCCCCAGGGCAGCCCCAGCATTTT
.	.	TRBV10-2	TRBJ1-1	CASSVAVPGTEAFF	TGCGCCAGCAGTGTCGCCGTACCGGGGACTGAAGCTTTCTTT
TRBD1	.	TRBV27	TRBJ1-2	CASSLSGLGGQGSPNYGYTF	TGTGCCAGCAGTTTATCGGGGCTGGGGGGACAGGGGTCCCCTAACTATGGCTACACCTTC
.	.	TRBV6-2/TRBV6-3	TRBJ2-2	CASSKDYPRGTGELFF	TGTGCCAGCAGCAAGGACTACCCTCGAGGAACCGGGGAGCTGTTTTTT
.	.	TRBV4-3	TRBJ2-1	CASSPYGGATNEQFF	TGCGCCAGCAGCCCATATGGCGGGGCAACAAATGAGCAGTTCTTC
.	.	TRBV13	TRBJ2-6	CVSSFQGTSGANVLTF	TGTGTCAGCAGTTTTCAGGGAACCTCTGGGGCCAACGTCCTGACTTTC
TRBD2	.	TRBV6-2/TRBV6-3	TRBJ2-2	CASSYLGGAAGELFF	TGTGCCAGCAGTTACCTCGGGGGGGCCGCCGGGGAGCTGTTTTTT
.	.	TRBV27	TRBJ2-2	CASSLWGAGELFF	TGTGCCAGCAGTTTATGGGGGGCCGGGGAGCTGTTTTTT
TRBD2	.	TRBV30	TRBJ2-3	CAWSVRGGPVSGQYF	TGTGCCTGGAGTGTACGGGGGGGCCCAGTCTCAGGGCAGTATTTT
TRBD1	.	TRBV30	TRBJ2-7	CAWNPDRAAYEQYF	TGTGCCTGGAACCCGGACAGGGCAGCGTACGAGCAGTACTTC
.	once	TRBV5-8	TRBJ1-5	CASSFRGGKQPQHF	TGTGCCAGCAGCTTTAGGGGGGGAAAACAGCCCCAGCATTTT